The T cell receptor beta chain under discussion was sequenced for a study of blood T cell repertoires in COVID-19 (dated by TCRdb to about 2020). About the full investigation: Samples covering the acute and convalescent phases of COVID-19 were provided by collaborators in the United States, Italy and Spain. Deeply sampled blood TCRbeta repertoires from subjects exposed to, actively infected with, or recovered from COVID-19 were included in the dataset. The repertoires were released in a freely available public database intended as a resource for research on the immune response to SARS-CoV-2. Where available, HLA class I and class II types were taken from metadata supplied by the sample provider and were not determined by assay-based typing. The prospective study material was composed of cDNA or gDNA derived from T cells, B-cell-depleted T cells, or PBMCs. Sample metadata almost always included a de-identified subject ID, COVID-19 status, age in years and sex. The samples were drawn from the first 160 participants of the ongoing ImmuneRACE study and from some 1,300 subjects provided by 6 global collaborators. Overall study outcomes, separate from this receptor: The quantity of clinical and demographic metadata differed by source and by participant and was supplied without curation.

The immunoSEQ Assay, a bias-controlled multiplex PCR, was used to amplify TCRbeta CDR3 regions from genomic DNA. The study's own analysis went as follows. The number of nucleated cells in each sample was estimated by amplification of reference gene primers within the assay. To quantify the absolute abundance of each unique TCRbeta CDR3 rearrangement, sequence reads were collapsed and filtered. For each sample, productive Simpson clonality was calculated by taking the square root of Simpson's diversity index across productive rearrangements. TCRdb retrieved this table from immuneACCESS and kept in-frame rearrangements only. Not all clones are present; in checked studies, unresolved V genes account for under half, and no reason is known for the remainder. V, J and clone size reflect that table, while D and trimming were determined from the DNA. The sample records 210,000 or so clones, under 90% of which are singletons. The ten most abundant clones make up around a sixth of the sample.

The junction shows trimming of 2 bases on V and 9 bases on J, plus 14 bases between the germline ends. The germline V gene sets CDR1 to SGHVS and CDR2 to FQNEAQ. CDR3 length: 15 amino acids, cysteine to phenylalanine. Only the CDR3 region is kept as DNA, spanning 45 bases read in frame from base 1. About this clone itself: No cognate antigen has been identified for it. No base quality values were provided; no much bigger clone lies one nucleotide off.

Each collaborating institution followed its own protocols to collect whole blood in K2EDTA tubes. For TCRbeta analysis, collaborators shipped samples as frozen whole blood, isolated PBMCs, or DNA extracted from either of those sample types. The chain is made from TRBV7-8 and TRBJ1-6; the D gene identity is not certain. This receptor was taken from a woman over 75 with active or convalescent COVID-19. Source material: peripheral blood. The CDR3 is CASSLNSRVVSPLHF. DNA sequence: TGTGCCAGCAGCTTAAATAGTAGAGTGGTTTCACCCCTCCACTTT. The reference TRBV7-8 and TRBJ1-6 proteins fill in what lies around the CDR3, so the full variable domain reads GAGVSQSPRYKVAKRGQDVALRCDPISGHVSLFWYQQALGQGPEFLTYFQNEAQLDKSGLPSDRFFAERPEGSVSTLKIQRTQQEDSAVYLCASSLNSRVVSPLHFGNGTRLTVT.